Presented here are 16 T cell receptor beta chains from one specimen sequenced in a study of T cells after yellow fever vaccination. TCRdb fed the 5' RACE reads into MiXCR, producing one record per CDR3 protein. The sample contains hundreds of thousands of distinct CDR3 sequences, around 13% of which appear only once. The specimen comprised CD4+ T cells sorted from PBMCs, sampled 15 days after the yellow fever booster vaccination. These receptors all stem from a man aged 18 to 35 who received the YFV17D yellow fever vaccine.

This clonotype was seen many times. V and J are TRBV20-1 and TRBJ2-5; either TRBD1 or TRBD2 may supply D (6 bases each). V was trimmed by 5 bases and J by 5 bases, leaving 12 bases between them. This CDR3 is built from 12 residues. The germline gives CDR1 DFQATT, CDR2 SNEGSKA (reference sequence). CDR3 bases: TGCAGTGCTCCTGGAGGGGGGGAGACCCAGTACTTC. As protein: CSAPGGGETQYF.

The rearrangement links TRBV20-1 to TRBJ2-3, with D perhaps given as TRBD1 or TRBD2 (5 bases each). This CDR3 has 16 amino acids. From germline, CDR1 is DFQATT and CDR2 SNEGSKA (reference sequence). Trimming removed 5 bases at V and 0 bases at J, with 18 bases between. The CDR3 nucleotides read TGCAGTGCTTCCCGGTGGGGACCCCGGAGCACAGATACGCAGTATTTT. As protein: CSASRWGPRSTDTQYF.

This clonotype came up a few times. The J gene is TRBJ1-1, the V gene TRBV20-1; no definite D call. The V gene's germline CDR1 is DFQATT and CDR2 SNEGSKA (reference sequence). The CDR3 totals 15 residues. The germline V and J ends were trimmed by 6 bases and 1 base, with 18 bases remaining between them. The CDR3: CSARSPQEGNTEAFF. The CDR3 DNA follows: TGCAGTGCCAGAAGCCCCCAGGAAGGGAACACTGAAGCTTTCTTT.

The chain combines TRBV6-5 with TRBJ2-3, with D uncertain. The V end lost 10 bases, the J end lost 2 bases, and 10 bases lay between the germline ends. The germline V gene encodes CDR1 MNHEY and CDR2 SVGAGI. This CDR3 contains 12 residues. This CDR3 is CATRTPTDTQYF. The CDR3 region has the DNA TGTGCCACCCGCACCCCCACAGATACGCAGTATTTT.

This clonotype was seen a handful of times. The rearrangement links TRBV18 to TRBJ2-2; TRBD1 aligns across 9 bases. Germline CDR1 and CDR2: KGHSH and LQKENI. The CDR3 runs to 16 residues. The V segment lost 4 bases and the J segment 1 base; nucleotides outside the gene matches: 4. The CDR3: CASSLQGARNTGELFF. As DNA, the CDR3 is TGTGCCAGCTCACTACAGGGGGCGAGGAACACCGGGGAGCTGTTTTTT.

The table lists this clonotype with a count of one. In DNA form, the CDR3 reads TGTGCCAGCTCACCCGGAGACACGATCCGGGAACAGCAGTTCTTC. It codes for CASSPGDTIREQQFF. The chain joins TRBV18 to TRBJ2-1, with TRBD2 as a possible D gene (5 bases). CDR3 length equals 15 residues. V shed 3 bases and J shed 11 bases, with 20 bases lying between them. Germline V gene lookup returns CDR1 KGHSH and CDR2 LQKENI.

This clonotype showed up just a few times. The J gene is TRBJ2-3, the V gene TRBV20-1; D call uncertain. Looked up from germline, CDR1 is DFQATT and CDR2 is SNEGSKA (reference sequence). Trimming removed 0 bases from V and 2 bases from J, with 9 bases in between. The CDR3 has 14 amino acids. The CDR3 DNA reads TGCAGTGCTAGAGAACCCCGATACACAGATACGCAGTATTTT. This codes for CSAREPRYTDTQYF.

The V call is TRBV28, the J call TRBJ2-5; D is possibly TRBD2 (6 bases). V was trimmed by 5 bases and J by 1 base, leaving 14 bases between them. The V gene's germline CDR1 is MDHEN and CDR2 SYDVKM. This CDR3 spans 15 amino acids. For the CDR3, the DNA is TGTGCCAGCAGTGGGTCCGGGAGTCCCCAAGAGACCCAGTACTTC. Its protein product is CASSGSGSPQETQYF.

The chain carries TRBV6-4 and TRBJ2-1, with TRBD2 matching 13 bases. J was trimmed by 8 bases and V by 3 bases; bases with no gene match: 1. The germline V gene encodes CDR1 MRHNA and CDR2 SNTAGT. This CDR3 has 14 amino acids. The CDR3 is CASSEGLAGHEQFF. As DNA, the CDR3 is TGTGCCAGCAGTGAGGGACTAGCGGGGCATGAGCAGTTCTTC.

This clonotype was seen only a few times. The genes are TRBV2 and TRBJ2-1, with 11 bases identical to TRBD2. Trimming removed 4 bases from V and 9 bases from J; junction bases left unmatched: 8. The CDR3 contains 15 residues. Germline V CDR1 and CDR2: SNHLY, FYNNEI. The CDR3 sequence: CASSAIAGGPREQFF. As DNA, the CDR3 is TGTGCCAGCAGTGCAATAGCGGGGGGGCCACGTGAGCAGTTCTTC.

V gene TRBV24-1 combines with J gene TRBJ2-1; TRBD2 is a possible D gene (5 bases). The V end lost 4 bases, the J end lost 8 bases, and 14 bases lay between the germline ends. Germline CDR1 KGHDR, CDR2 SFDVKD. The CDR3 is 14 residues long. In DNA, the CDR3 is TGTGCCACCAGTGACCCGACGGGAATGGATGAGCAGTTCTTC. This codes for CATSDPTGMDEQFF.

There are many counts of this clonotype. CDR3 region: CSARDGQGLHSPLHF. CDR3 DNA: TGCAGTGCTAGAGATGGGCAGGGCCTGCATTCACCCCTCCACTTT. The chain uses TRBV20-1 and TRBJ1-6; D perhaps matches TRBD1 (5 bases). There are 15 residues in the CDR3. Trimming pared 0 bases from V and 8 bases from J, leaving 14 bases between. Germline values: CDR1 DFQATT, CDR2 SNEGSKA (reference sequence).

To note about this clonotype: One end of the junction fails to match germline, which may point to a read error. V is TRBV5-1 and J is TRBJ1-1; D gene uncertain. The germline CDR1 and CDR2 sequences are SGHRS and YFSETQ. The length of the CDR3 is 14 residues. The CDR3 region has the DNA TGCGCCTGCAGTCTGGTTGATTTCAACACTGAAGCTTTCTTT. Translated: CACSLVDFNTEAFF.

This clonotype showed up many times. The chain combines TRBV4-3 with TRBJ2-3; TRBD1 might be the D (5 bases). CDR1 and CDR2 from the germline V gene are LGHNA and YSLEER. Trimming took off 3 bases at V and 1 base at J, with 8 bases between the two ends. The CDR3 is 14 amino acids. As DNA, the CDR3 is TGCGCCAGCAGCCAGCAGGGTGGCACAGATACGCAGTATTTT. Encoded protein: CASSQQGGTDTQYF.

A remark on this clonotype: Since a much larger clone is just one base distant, this may be a read error. The J gene is TRBJ2-7, the V gene TRBV9; TRBD1 matches 7 bases. Germline V gene data show CDR1 as SGDLS and CDR2 as YYNGEE. The CDR3 loop spans 16 amino acids. J was trimmed by 0 bases and V by 0 bases; bases with no gene match: 6. Written as DNA, the CDR3 is TGTGCCAGCAGCGTAGGGTTAGGGGGCCCCTCCTACGAGCAGTACTTC. Translated: CASSVGLGGPSYEQYF.

This clonotype was detected many times. This sequence joins TRBV7-2 and TRBJ1-5; D perhaps matches TRBD1 (5 bases). This CDR3 spans 13 amino acids. The germline V gene encodes CDR1 SGHTA and CDR2 FQGNSA. Between the trimmed V and J ends, which lost 3 bases and 5 bases, there was a span of 8 bases. The CDR3 sequence: CASSFWGHQPQHF. Here the CDR3 DNA reads TGTGCCAGCAGCTTCTGGGGACATCAGCCCCAGCATTTT. The entire variable domain, with the rest obtained from reference TRBV7-2 and TRBJ1-5, is as follows: GAGVSQSPSNKVTEKGKDVELRCDPISGHTALYWYRQSLGQGLEFLIYFQGNSAPDKSGLPSDRFSAERTGGSVSTLTIQRTQQEDSAVYLCASSFWGHQPQHFGDGTRLSIL.